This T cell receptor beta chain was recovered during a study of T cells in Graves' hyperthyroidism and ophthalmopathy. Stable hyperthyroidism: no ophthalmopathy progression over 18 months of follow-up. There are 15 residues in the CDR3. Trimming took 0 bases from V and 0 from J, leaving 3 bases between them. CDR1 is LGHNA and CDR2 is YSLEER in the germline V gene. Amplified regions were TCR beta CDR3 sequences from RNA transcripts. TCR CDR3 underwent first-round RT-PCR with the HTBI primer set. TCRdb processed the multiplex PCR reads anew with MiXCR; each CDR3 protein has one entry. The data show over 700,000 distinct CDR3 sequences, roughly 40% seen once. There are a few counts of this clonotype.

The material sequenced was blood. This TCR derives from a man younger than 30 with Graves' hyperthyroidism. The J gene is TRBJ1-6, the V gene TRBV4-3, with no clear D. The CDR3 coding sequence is TGCGCCAGCAGCCAAGACAGCTCCTATAATTCACCCCTCCACTTT. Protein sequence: CASSQDSSYNSPLHF.